This T cell receptor (beta chain) was captured in a study of cytomegalovirus exposure and HLA in healthy donors. General study findings and limits: It was 150 to 200 TCR beta chains that were listed as cytomegalovirus-associated. Per published reports, the classifier diagnosed cytomegalovirus status with high specificity and sensitivity.

Germline V CDR1 and CDR2: SEHNR, FQNEAQ (reference sequence). V shed 2 bases and J shed 0 bases, with 17 bases lying between them. This CDR3 has 18 residues. About this clone itself: The antigen remains unidentified.

The donors were members of the validation cohort, which comprised 100 to 150 subjects and was separate from the first cohort of roughly 700 subjects. The protocol was immunoSEQ multiplex PCR, while the TCRdb copy is restricted to in-frame clones and leaves out a portion. There are roughly 230,000 clones in the sample; about nine tenths occur only once, and approximately 3% lies in the top ten. This receptor was obtained from a woman aged 25 to 45 in good health and CMV-seronegative. The chain couples TRBV7-9 to TRBJ1-3; D unclear. Specimen: PBMCs. Written as DNA, the CDR3 is TGTGCCAGCAGCTTAATCAGTCACGCTACTCACTCTGGAAACACCATATATTTT. Translating gives CASSLISHATHSGNTIYF.